A single sample gave rise to the 28 T cell receptor beta chains below, sequenced in a study of blood T cell repertoires in COVID-19. TCRdb keeps only in-frame clones here, not all; method: immunoSEQ multiplex PCR. The top ten hold 3.5% to 4% of the sample, which has some 150,000 clones, about nine tenths seen once. Sequencing was carried out using peripheral blood. Source of these receptors: a woman aged 60 to 75 who had recovered from COVID-19.

CDR3 sequence: CASSQPPGIKQYF. CDR3 sequence (DNA): TGCGCCAGCAGCCAGCCTCCAGGTATCAAGCAGTACTTC. The chain couples TRBV4-1 to TRBJ2-7; D is unresolved. The CDR3 is made up of 13 amino acids. Per the germline V gene, CDR1 is MGHRA and CDR2 is YSYEKL. V was pared by 3 bases and J by 8 bases, with 14 bases between.

DNA of the CDR3: TGCGCCAGCACACCTCTCGCGGGCACAGATACGCAGTATTTT. Its translation: CASTPLAGTDTQYF. The genes are TRBV5-1 and TRBJ2-3; D not certain. CDR1 is SGHRS, CDR2 YFSETQ, per germline. The CDR3 spans 14 residues. V was trimmed by 6 bases and J by 1 base, leaving 12 bases between them. The full variable domain, in which reference TRBV5-1 and TRBJ2-3 provide the parts outside the CDR3, is KAGVTQTPRYLIKTRGQQVTLSCSPISGHRSVSWYQQTPGQGLQFLFEYFSETQRNKGNFPGRFSGRQFSNSRSEMNVSTLELGDSALYLCASTPLAGTDTQYFGPGTRLTVL.

The chain joins TRBV4-2 to TRBJ2-3; 10 nucleotides agree with TRBD2. This CDR3 contains 16 residues. The germline gives CDR1 LGHNA, CDR2 YNFKEQ. V gave up 3 bases and J gave up 6 bases; unmatched junction bases: 9. For the CDR3, the DNA is TGTGCCAGCAGCCATCAGCGGGGGGGAACTCAGGATACGCAGTATTTT. Translating it yields CASSHQRGGTQDTQYF.

This chain uses TRBV2 with TRBJ2-5, with unresolved D. The CDR3 runs to 12 residues. The germline gives CDR1 SNHLY, CDR2 FYNNEI. V lost 6 bases, J lost 2 bases, and 7 bases lay in between. The CDR3 DNA reads as TGTGCCAGCAGCAGTACGCAAGAGACCCAGTACTTC. Translated, it gives CASSSTQETQYF.

The chain uses TRBV19 and TRBJ1-6; D remains ambiguous. The CDR3 is 13 amino acids. Between the trimmed V and J ends, which lost 5 bases and 4 bases, there was a span of 6 bases. Germline V gene sequence: CDR1 LNHDA, CDR2 SQIVND (reference sequence). In DNA, the CDR3 is TGTGCCAGTAGTCCAGATTATAATTCACCCCTCCACTTT. Translation gives CASSPDYNSPLHF.

V is TRBV29-1 and J is TRBJ2-5, with TRBD2 identical over 8 bases. The CDR3 length is 13 residues. V trimming: 6 bases; J trimming: 4 bases; junction bases outside the gene matches: 7. Germline assignment: CDR1 SQVTM and CDR2 ANQGSEA. CDR3 sequence: CSVAGGARETQYF. Here the CDR3 DNA reads TGCAGCGTCGCCGGGGGGGCCCGAGAGACCCAGTACTTC.

The chain combines TRBV19 with TRBJ1-2; D is perhaps TRBD1 (5 bases). This CDR3 is built from 13 residues. Trimming left V 6 bases short and J 3 bases short, with 11 bases between. The germline V gene has CDR1 LNHDA and CDR2 SQIVND (reference sequence). The CDR3 DNA reads TGTGCCAGTAGCTTAGGGGCGGACTATGGCTACACCTTC. This gives the protein CASSLGADYGYTF.

This clone was observed once. The V call is TRBV4-1, the J call TRBJ2-1; TRBD2 agrees at 7 bases. The CDR3 extends over 15 amino acids. Trimming at V came to 2 bases and at J to 1 base, leaving 2 bases not matched to a gene. Germline lookup yields CDR1 MGHRA and CDR2 YSYEKL. The CDR3 spells CASSQFSGSYNEQFF. CDR3 sequence (DNA): TGCGCCAGCAGCCAATTTAGCGGGTCCTACAATGAGCAGTTCTTC.

The gene calls are TRBV28 and TRBJ2-7, with D possibly matching TRBD1 (6 bases). The CDR3 totals 14 residues. Per germline, CDR1 MDHEN and CDR2 SYDVKM. The V and J ends lost 2 bases and 2 bases respectively, with 10 bases between them. DNA for the CDR3: TGTGCCAGCAGTTTAGGGGACAAAACCTACGAGCAGTACTTC. Amino acids: CASSLGDKTYEQYF.

V gene TRBV9 combines with J gene TRBJ1-5, with 11 bases lining up with TRBD1. V lost 4 bases to trimming and J lost 3 bases; unmatched junction nucleotides: 6. The CDR3 is 16 residues long. Germline V gives CDR1 SGDLS, CDR2 YYNGEE. This chain's CDR3 is CASSPGTGGVNQPQHF. The CDR3 DNA reads TGTGCCAGCAGCCCTGGGACAGGGGGAGTCAATCAGCCCCAGCATTTT.

The genes are TRBV21-1 and TRBJ2-2; TRBD1, the table's D call, was not compared with the DNA. TRBV21-1 is shown as a pseudogene. The CDR3 is made up of 15 amino acids. CDR3 nucleotides: TGTGCCAGCAGCAACGGCAGGGGTGACACCGGGGAGCTGTTTTTT. Translating it yields CASSNGRGDTGELFF.

The chain recombines TRBV4-3 with TRBJ2-2; tentatively, D is TRBD1 (6 bases). This CDR3 is 15 amino acids long. V lost 4 bases and J lost 5, with 14 bases in between. Germline V gene sequence: CDR1 LGHNA, CDR2 YSLEER. Here the CDR3 reads CASSPQGPLTGELFF. As DNA, the CDR3 is TGCGCCAGCAGCCCCCAGGGGCCGTTGACCGGGGAGCTGTTTTTT.

The chain carries TRBV22-1 and TRBJ1-2; the listed D gene, TRBD1, was not tested against the DNA. TRBV22-1 is classified as a pseudogene. This CDR3 is built from 17 residues. CDR3 DNA: TGTCCTGGGAGCGTCCGTAGAGGGGGCACACTCAACTATGGCTACACCTTC. Translation gives CPGSVRRGGTLNYGYTF.

This clone was picked up a small number of times. This chain joins TRBV6-6 and TRBJ1-2, with a weak D call TRBD1 (5 bases). The CDR3 extends over 13 amino acids. Trimming stripped 5 bases from V and 6 bases from J, with 13 bases between. Germline assignment: CDR1 MNHNY and CDR2 SVGAGI (reference sequence). This chain's CDR3 is CASSQGHADGYTF. The CDR3 bases are TGTGCCAGCAGTCAAGGACATGCTGATGGCTACACCTTC.

This chain uses TRBV5-5 with TRBJ1-1; D ambiguous. Trimming left V 4 bases short and J 6 bases short, with 13 bases between. CDR1 and CDR2 (germline): SGHKS, YYEKEE (reference sequence). The CDR3 loop spans 13 amino acids. DNA for the CDR3: TGTGCCAGCAGCCCCGTCGGAGACGCTGAAGCTTTCTTT. It yields the protein CASSPVGDAEAFF. Based on the CDR3 plus reference TRBV5-5 and TRBJ1-1, the full variable domain is DAGVTQSPTHLIKTRGQQVTLRCSPISGHKSVSWYQQVLGQGPQFIFQYYEKEERGRGNFPDRFSARQFPNYSSELNVNALLLGDSALYLCASSPVGDAEAFFGQGTRLTVV.

A single count supports this clone. The chain has TRBV7-2 and TRBJ1-5; maybe TRBD1 (5 bases). The CDR3 has 13 amino acids. Germline values: CDR1 SGHTA, CDR2 FQGNSA. V was shortened by 5 bases and J by 5 bases, with 10 bases between the two germline ends. CDR3 amino acids: CASSPGGYQPQHF. The CDR3 coding sequence is TGTGCCAGCAGCCCCGGGGGTTATCAGCCCCAGCATTTT.

The genes are TRBV3-1 (or the pseudogene TRBV3-2) and TRBJ1-4, with D tentatively TRBD1 (5 bases). Per the germline V gene, CDR1 is LGHDT and CDR2 is YNNKEL (reference sequence). The CDR3 is 15 residues long. V lost 0 bases and J 10 bases, leaving 15 bases between the germline ends. As DNA, the CDR3 is TGTGCCAGCAGCCAAGATCGCAGGGCATCGGGAAAACTGTTTTTT. Translation gives CASSQDRRASGKLFF.

This chain joins TRBV3-1 (or the pseudogene TRBV3-2) and TRBJ2-2; 7 bases match TRBD1. Germline V lookup: CDR1 LGHDT, CDR2 YNNKEL (reference sequence). V was clipped by 4 bases and J by 5 bases; unmatched bases: 13. The CDR3 length is 17 residues. The CDR3 DNA sequence: TGTGCCAGCAGCCTCTATGGACAGGTCTTGGGGACCGGGGAGCTGTTTTTT. Protein product: CASSLYGQVLGTGELFF.

The chain combines TRBV18 with TRBJ2-7; TRBD2 matches at 13 bases. This CDR3 has 15 residues. V gave up 3 bases and J gave up 3 bases; unmatched junction bases: 2. Germline V gene sequence: CDR1 KGHSH, CDR2 LQKENI. DNA for the CDR3: TGTGCCAGCTCACCGGGACTAGCGGGGTTCTACGAGCAGTACTTC. Its translation is CASSPGLAGFYEQYF.

Comments on this clone: The sample holds other DNA sequences that translate to the same CDR3. The V and J genes are TRBV5-1 and TRBJ1-1; a weak D match, TRBD1 (6 bases). Trimming shortened V by 3 bases and J by 1 base, and 10 bases separated the two germline ends. Germline-derived CDR1 and CDR2 are SGHRS and YFSETQ. This CDR3 has 14 residues. The DNA of the CDR3 is TGCGCCAGCAGCTCAGGACAGCCGAACACTGAAGCTTTCTTT. It translates to CASSSGQPNTEAFF.

The chain recombines TRBV5-1 with TRBJ2-5; 11 bases match TRBD2. Germline V gives CDR1 SGHRS, CDR2 YFSETQ. V trimming: 0 bases; J trimming: 3 bases; junction bases outside the gene matches: 1. This CDR3 is 15 amino acids long. CDR3 nucleotides: TGCGCCAGCAGCTTGGTACTAGCGGGGGAAGAGACCCAGTACTTC. This gives the protein CASSLVLAGEETQYF.

J is TRBJ1-6 and V is TRBV2; 10 positions match TRBD1. The germline CDR1 and CDR2 sequences are SNHLY and FYNNEI. The CDR3 is made up of 16 amino acids. Trimming took 5 bases from V and 4 from J; bases not matched to a gene: 5. DNA for the CDR3: TGTGCCAGCAGTTCGGACAGGGGGAGGTATAATTCACCCCTCCACTTT. Translation gives CASSSDRGRYNSPLHF.

This clone occurred once. V gene TRBV27 combines with J gene TRBJ1-5, with D unresolved. The V and J ends lost 3 bases and 5 bases respectively, with 8 bases between them. The CDR3 runs to 13 residues. Germline CDR1 and CDR2: MNHEY and SMNVEV (reference sequence). CDR3 sequence: CASSLRIYQPQHF. The CDR3 nucleotides read TGTGCCAGCAGTTTGAGGATTTATCAGCCCCAGCATTTT.

The chain couples TRBV5-4 to TRBJ2-5, with 8 bases fitting TRBD2. Germline values: CDR1 SGHNT, CDR2 YYREEE (reference sequence). The V and J ends lost 2 bases and 4 bases, in that order; junction bases with no gene match: 4. This CDR3 contains 14 residues. CDR3 coding DNA: TGTGCCAGCAGCTTCCGACGGGGGGGAGAGACCCAGTACTTC. Residues: CASSFRRGGETQYF.

The rearrangement uses TRBV2 and TRBJ2-7, with unresolved D. The CDR3 is 15 amino acids. Trimming removed 4 bases at V and 5 bases at J, with 18 bases between. Germline V lookup: CDR1 SNHLY, CDR2 FYNNEI. This CDR3 reads CASSGSSVVFHEQYF. For the CDR3, the DNA is TGTGCCAGCAGTGGATCCTCAGTGGTATTCCACGAGCAGTACTTC.

The chain recombines TRBV28 with TRBJ1-4; 7 positions agree with TRBD1. CDR1 is MDHEN and CDR2 is SYDVKM in the germline V gene. Unmatched junction bases numbered 7, after V lost 5 bases and J lost 10 bases. The CDR3 runs 13 residues. As DNA, the CDR3 is TGTGCCAGCAGTCTACGACAGGGCGGAAAACTGTTTTTT. It translates to CASSLRQGGKLFF.

The J gene is TRBJ1-4, the V gene TRBV13; 7 bases match TRBD1. With 5 bases clipped from V and 3 bases from J, the junction kept 3 bases outside the gene matches. The CDR3 contains 14 residues. Germline V gene data show CDR1 as PRHDT and CDR2 as FYEKMQ (reference sequence). The CDR3 spells CASSAGGANEKLFF. The CDR3 coding sequence is TGTGCCAGCAGCGCAGGGGGAGCTAATGAAAAACTGTTTTTT. The full variable domain, with the rest looked up from reference TRBV13 and TRBJ1-4, is AAGVIQSPRHLIKEKRETATLKCYPIPRHDTVYWYQQGPGQDPQFLISFYEKMQSDKGSIPDRFSAQQFSDYHSELNMSSLELGDSALYFCASSAGGANEKLFFGSGTQLSVL.

The genes are TRBV16 and TRBJ1-5; D possibly corresponds to TRBD1 (6 bases). The germline gives CDR1 KGHSY, CDR2 FQNENV. Between the trimmed V and J ends, which lost 2 bases and 2 bases, there was a span of 7 bases. This CDR3 region has 14 residues. DNA of the CDR3: TGTGCCAGCAGCCAAAACAGGGGCAATCAGCCCCAGCATTTT. Its translation is CASSQNRGNQPQHF.